The 11 T cell receptor beta chains in this list originate from one sample, sequenced in a study of cytomegalovirus exposure and HLA in healthy donors. In the PCR, 60 Vbeta and 13 Jbeta primers were used. Sequencing used immunoSEQ multiplex PCR; TCRdb keeps in-frame clones, though not all of them. The sample has around 130,000 clones; over 70% are singletons. The sample was PBMCs. The receptors stem from a woman in her 40s in good health and CMV-seronegative.

V is TRBV10-3 and J is TRBJ2-3; D gene unclear. V gave up 2 bases and J gave up 0 bases, with 6 bases separating them. The CDR3 totals 14 residues. The germline V gene encodes CDR1 ENHRY and CDR2 SYGVKD. The CDR3 DNA is TGTGCCATCAGTGAGGGCAGAAGCACAGATACGCAGTATTTT. Protein sequence: CAISEGRSTDTQYF.

This sequence joins TRBV11-3 and TRBJ2-1; the match to TRBD1 covers 7 bases. The V gene end was trimmed by 5 bases and the J gene end by 8 bases; junction bases not matched to a gene: 3. The CDR3 covers 12 residues. The germline V gene has CDR1 SGHNT and CDR2 YENEEA. CDR3 nucleotide sequence: TGTGCCAGCAGCCCTCAGGGGGATGAGCAGTTCTTC. Amino acids: CASSPQGDEQFF.

The V gene is TRBV5-4, the J gene TRBJ1-6, with D tentatively TRBD1 (5 bases). Deletions cut 4 bases from V and 9 bases from J, with 17 bases between. Germline-derived CDR1 and CDR2 are SGHNT and YYREEE (reference sequence). This CDR3 is built from 15 residues. The CDR3 is CASSVRTGEVSPLHF. CDR3 bases: TGTGCCAGCAGCGTACGGACGGGGGAGGTTTCACCCCTCCACTTT.

The V and J genes are TRBV4-2 and TRBJ1-2; D gene ambiguous. This CDR3 is 14 amino acids long. Germline V gene sequence: CDR1 LGHNA, CDR2 YNFKEQ. V shed 0 bases and J shed 4 bases, with 9 bases lying between them. CDR3 amino acids: CASSQDLRVYGYTF. CDR3 DNA: TGTGCCAGCAGCCAAGACTTACGGGTCTATGGCTACACCTTC.

The J gene is TRBJ2-3, the V gene TRBV2, with a tentative D call TRBD2 (6 bases). The ends were cut back, 4 bases at V and 3 bases at J, with 14 bases in the middle. Germline V gives CDR1 SNHLY, CDR2 FYNNEI. CDR3 size: 15 residues. CDR3 protein: CASSASGLMTDTQYF. DNA for the CDR3: TGTGCCAGCAGTGCCAGCGGGCTTATGACAGATACGCAGTATTTT.

The chain is built from TRBV6-5 and TRBJ1-2, with D maybe TRBD1 (6 bases). The CDR3 covers 15 residues. CDR1 is MNHEY, CDR2 SVGAGI, per germline. The ends were cut back, 6 bases at V and 4 bases at J, with 18 bases in the middle. The CDR3 loop is CASSIGGGGFYGYTF. CDR3 sequence (DNA): TGTGCCAGCAGCATAGGGGGGGGCGGTTTCTATGGCTACACCTTC.

The V call is TRBV4-1, the J call TRBJ2-3; 9 bases fit TRBD1. This CDR3 has 14 residues. Per germline, CDR1 MGHRA and CDR2 YSYEKL. Losses at the gene ends were 4 bases for V and 3 bases for J; bases not matched to a gene: 2. CDR3 amino acids: CASSPDRGTDTQYF. CDR3 nucleotides: TGCGCCAGCAGCCCGGACAGGGGTACAGATACGCAGTATTTT.

The chain employs TRBV10-1 and TRBJ1-1; tentative D call: TRBD1 (5 bases). This CDR3 is 15 amino acids long. Trimming took 3 bases from V and 2 from J, leaving 13 bases between them. Germline values: CDR1 WNHNN, CDR2 SYGVQD (reference sequence). In nucleotides, the CDR3 is TGCGCCAGCAGTGATCAATTAGGGGATAACACTGAAGCTTTCTTT. Its protein is CASSDQLGDNTEAFF.

The gene calls are TRBV18 and TRBJ2-2; TRBD1 aligns across 7 bases. Germline V gene sequence: CDR1 KGHSH, CDR2 LQKENI. The CDR3 sequence is 15 residues long. With 3 bases clipped from V and 9 bases from J, the junction kept 10 bases outside the gene matches. CDR3 amino acids: CASSPSRQGGRELFF. The CDR3, as DNA: TGTGCCAGCTCACCCTCGAGACAGGGCGGAAGGGAGCTGTTTTTT. The full variable domain, with the rest looked up from reference TRBV18 and TRBJ2-2, is NAGVMQNPRHLVRRRGQEARLRCSPMKGHSHVYWYRQLPEEGLKFMVYLQKENIIDESGMPKERFSAEFPKEGPSILRIQQVVRGDSAAYFCASSPSRQGGRELFFGEGSRLTVL.

The genes are TRBV6-6 and TRBJ2-5; D possibly corresponds to TRBD2 (6 bases). V was trimmed by 4 bases and J by 2 bases, leaving 8 bases between them. Per germline, CDR1 MNHNY and CDR2 SVGAGI (reference sequence). This CDR3 has 13 amino acids. The CDR3 region is CASSLAEQETQYF. The CDR3 bases are TGTGCCAGCAGTTTAGCGGAGCAAGAGACCCAGTACTTC.

This clone has a single count. The chain employs TRBV9 and TRBJ2-7; no reliable D call. Germline V lookup: CDR1 SGDLS, CDR2 YYNGEE. The CDR3 sequence is 14 residues long. V was shortened by 0 bases and J by 5 bases, with 12 bases between the two germline ends. The CDR3 sequence: CASSVGPYSDEQYF. The CDR3 bases are TGTGCCAGCAGCGTAGGCCCCTACAGTGACGAGCAGTACTTC.